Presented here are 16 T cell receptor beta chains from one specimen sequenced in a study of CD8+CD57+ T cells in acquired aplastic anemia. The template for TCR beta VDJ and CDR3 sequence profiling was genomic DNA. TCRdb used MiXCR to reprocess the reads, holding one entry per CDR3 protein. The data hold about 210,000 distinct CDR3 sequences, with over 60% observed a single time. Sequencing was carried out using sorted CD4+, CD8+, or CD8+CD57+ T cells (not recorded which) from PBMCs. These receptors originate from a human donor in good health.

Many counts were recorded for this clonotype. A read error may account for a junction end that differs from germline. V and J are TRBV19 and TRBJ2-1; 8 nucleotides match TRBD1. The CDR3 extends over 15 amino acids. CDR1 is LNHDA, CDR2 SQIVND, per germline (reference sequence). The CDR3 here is CASSIGQGSYNQQFF. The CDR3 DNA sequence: TGTGCCAGTAGTATAGGACAGGGGAGCTACAATCAGCAGTTCTTC.

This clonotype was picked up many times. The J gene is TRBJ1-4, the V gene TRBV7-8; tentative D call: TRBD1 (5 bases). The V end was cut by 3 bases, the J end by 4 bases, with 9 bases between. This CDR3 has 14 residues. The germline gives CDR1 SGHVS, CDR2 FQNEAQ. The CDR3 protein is CASSFRESNEKLFF. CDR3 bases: TGTGCCAGCAGCTTCAGGGAAAGTAATGAAAAACTGTTTTTT.

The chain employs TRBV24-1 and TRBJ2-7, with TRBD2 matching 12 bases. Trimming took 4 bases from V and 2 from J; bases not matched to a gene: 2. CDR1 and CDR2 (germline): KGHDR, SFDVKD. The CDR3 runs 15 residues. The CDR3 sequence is CATSDPSGRAYEQYF. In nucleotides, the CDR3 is TGTGCCACCAGTGACCCTAGCGGGAGGGCCTACGAGCAGTACTTC.

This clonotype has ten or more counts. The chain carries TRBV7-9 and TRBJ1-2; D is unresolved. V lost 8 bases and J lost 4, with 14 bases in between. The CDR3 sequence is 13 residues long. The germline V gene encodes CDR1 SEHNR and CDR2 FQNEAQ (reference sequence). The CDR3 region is CASLNDMPYGYTF. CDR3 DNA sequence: TGTGCCAGCTTAAATGACATGCCCTATGGCTACACCTTC.

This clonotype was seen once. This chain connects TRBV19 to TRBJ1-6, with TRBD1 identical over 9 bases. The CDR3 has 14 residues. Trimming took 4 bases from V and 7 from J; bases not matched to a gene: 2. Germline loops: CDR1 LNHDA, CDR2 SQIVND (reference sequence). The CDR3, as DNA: TGTGCCAGTAGTACGACAGGGGGGAATTCACCCCTCCACTTT. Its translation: CASSTTGGNSPLHF.

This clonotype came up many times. CDR3 nucleotide sequence: TGTGCCAGCAGCTTAGGTAGGGGACAGCTAGAAGCTTTCTTT. Its protein is CASSLGRGQLEAFF. The rearrangement links TRBV7-8 to TRBJ1-1; 7 nucleotides line up with TRBD1. The CDR3 totals 14 residues. Germline V CDR1 and CDR2: SGHVS, FQNEAQ. Trimming at V came to 1 base and at J to 8 bases, leaving 7 bases not matched to a gene.

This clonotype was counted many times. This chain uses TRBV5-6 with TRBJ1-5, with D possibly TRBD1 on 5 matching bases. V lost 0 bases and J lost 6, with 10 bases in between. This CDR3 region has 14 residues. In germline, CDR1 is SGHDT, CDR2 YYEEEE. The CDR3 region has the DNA TGTGCCAGCAGCTTGGGGGGGATGAGTCAGCCCCAGCATTTT. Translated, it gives CASSLGGMSQPQHF. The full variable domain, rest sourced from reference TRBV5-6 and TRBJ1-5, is DAGVTQSPTHLIKTRGQQVTLRCSPKSGHDTVSWYQQALGQGPQFIFQYYEEEERQRGNFPDRFSGHQFPNYSSELNVNALLLGDSALYLCASSLGGMSQPQHFGDGTRLSIL.

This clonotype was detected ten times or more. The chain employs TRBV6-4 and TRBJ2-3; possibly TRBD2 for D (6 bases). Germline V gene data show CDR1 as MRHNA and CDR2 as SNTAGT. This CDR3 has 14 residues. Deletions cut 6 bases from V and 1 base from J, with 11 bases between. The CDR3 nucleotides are TGTGCCAGCAGCGCCGGGGGTGGCACAGATACGCAGTATTTT. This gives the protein CASSAGGGTDTQYF.

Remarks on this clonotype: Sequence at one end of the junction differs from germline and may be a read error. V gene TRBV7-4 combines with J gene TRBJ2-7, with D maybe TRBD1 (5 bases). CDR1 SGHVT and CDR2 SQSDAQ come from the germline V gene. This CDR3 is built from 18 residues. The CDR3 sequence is CASSLATQRGVTGYEQYF. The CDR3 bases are TGTGCCAGCAGTTTAGCAACCCAAAGGGGCGTCACCGGGTACGAGCAGTACTTC.

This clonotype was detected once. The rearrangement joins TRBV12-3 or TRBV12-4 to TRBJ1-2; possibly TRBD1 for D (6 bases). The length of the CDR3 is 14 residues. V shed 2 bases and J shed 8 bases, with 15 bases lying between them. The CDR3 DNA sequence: TGTGCCAGCAGTTTAAGGGGATCAGGGGAAGGCTACACCTTC. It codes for CASSLRGSGEGYTF.

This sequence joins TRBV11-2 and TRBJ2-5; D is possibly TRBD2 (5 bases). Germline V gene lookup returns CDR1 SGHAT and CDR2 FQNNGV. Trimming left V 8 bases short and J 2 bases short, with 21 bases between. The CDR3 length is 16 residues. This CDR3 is CASSPGRESPQETQYF. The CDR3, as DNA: TGTGCCAGCTCCCCTGGTAGGGAGAGTCCTCAAGAGACCCAGTACTTC.

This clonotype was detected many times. The CDR3 coding sequence is TGTGCCAGCAGCCCGATGGGGGGGGACTATGGCTACACCTTC. Its translation is CASSPMGGDYGYTF. The rearrangement uses TRBV7-9 and TRBJ1-2; perhaps TRBD1 as D (5 bases). V was clipped by 5 bases and J by 3 bases, with 13 bases between them. The CDR3 is 14 residues long. Germline loops: CDR1 SEHNR, CDR2 FQNEAQ (reference sequence).

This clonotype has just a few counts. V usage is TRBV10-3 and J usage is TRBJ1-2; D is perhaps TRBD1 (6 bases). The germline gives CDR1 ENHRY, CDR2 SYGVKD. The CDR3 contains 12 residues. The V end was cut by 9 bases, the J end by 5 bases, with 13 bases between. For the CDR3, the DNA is TGTGCCATTATGGACAGTTCTTATGGCTACACCTTC. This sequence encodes CAIMDSSYGYTF.

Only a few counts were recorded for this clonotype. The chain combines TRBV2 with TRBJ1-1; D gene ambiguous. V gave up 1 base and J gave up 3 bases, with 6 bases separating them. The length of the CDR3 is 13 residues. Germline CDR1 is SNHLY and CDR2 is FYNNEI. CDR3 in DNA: TGTGCCAGCAGTGAAGGTGTGGACACTGAAGCTTTCTTT. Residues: CASSEGVDTEAFF.

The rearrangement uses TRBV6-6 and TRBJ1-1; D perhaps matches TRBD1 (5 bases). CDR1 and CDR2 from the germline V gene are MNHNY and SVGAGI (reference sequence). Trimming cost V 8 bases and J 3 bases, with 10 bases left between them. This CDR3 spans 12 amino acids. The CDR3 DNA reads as TGTGCCAGCCATCCAGGGTACACTGAAGCTTTCTTT. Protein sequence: CASHPGYTEAFF.

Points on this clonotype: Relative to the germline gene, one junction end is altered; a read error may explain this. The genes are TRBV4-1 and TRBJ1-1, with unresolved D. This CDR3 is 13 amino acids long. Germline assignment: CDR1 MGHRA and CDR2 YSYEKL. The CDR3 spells CASRPGVNSEAFF. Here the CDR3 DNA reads TGCGCCAGCAGGCCCGGAGTGAACAGTGAAGCTTTCTTT.